This is a list of T cell receptor beta chains from one sample in a study of blood T cell repertoires in COVID-19. The data were produced by immunoSEQ multiplex PCR, yet TCRdb's version contains in-frame clones alone and is incomplete. The sample shows roughly 380,000 clones, 89% of them seen only once. Source material: peripheral blood. The receptors stem from a woman aged 40 to 55 with COVID-19, enrolled during active disease. CDR3s include the opening cysteine and the closing phenylalanine or tryptophan. Fields, in order: V gene, clone size, J gene, D gene, CDR3 protein, CDR3 DNA. D genes are given only for firm matches. Not all rows give a size; the values are once, few, many and, for expanded clones, a class.

>TRBV6-4|NA|TRBJ2-1|TRBD2
CASSDSAGGYNEQFF
TGTGCCAGCAGTGACTCAGCGGGGGGGTACAATGAGCAGTTCTTC
>TRBV6-1|NA|TRBJ2-7|TRBD1
CASSDRQGDTSYEQYF
TGTGCCAGCAGTGACCGACAGGGGGATACAAGCTACGAGCAGTACTTC
>TRBV25-1|NA|TRBJ1-1|NA
CASSTSLRAFF
TGTGCCAGCAGTACCTCCCTGCGAGCTTTCTTT
>TRBV11-3|NA|TRBJ2-6|NA
CASSLRDSSGANVLTF
TGTGCCAGCAGCCTACGGGACTCCTCTGGGGCCAACGTCCTGACTTTC
>TRBV5-6|NA|TRBJ2-7|NA
CASSRQRPSSYEQYF
TGTGCCAGCAGCCGACAGAGACCTAGCTCCTACGAGCAGTACTTC
>TRBV10-3|NA|TRBJ1-5|TRBD1
CAISRQGSNQPQHF
TGTGCCATCAGTCGACAGGGAAGCAATCAGCCCCAGCATTTT
>TRBV7-9|NA|TRBJ1-6|NA
CASSSGDRSSYNSPLHF
TGTGCCAGCAGCTCCGGGGATCGGAGCTCCTATAATTCACCCCTCCACTTT
>TRBV4-3|NA|TRBJ1-4|NA
CASSQEGGQDEKLFF
TGCGCCAGCAGCCAAGAGGGGGGGCAAGATGAAAAACTGTTTTTT
>TRBV6-4|NA|TRBJ2-5|NA
CASSSDSQETQYF
TGTGCCAGCAGCAGCGACAGCCAAGAGACCCAGTACTTC
>TRBV9|NA|TRBJ2-7|TRBD1
CASSVTGTGHEQYF
TGTGCCAGCAGCGTAACCGGGACAGGGCACGAGCAGTACTTC
>TRBV24-1|NA|TRBJ2-2|NA
CATRTNTGELFF
TGTGCCACCAGGACAAACACCGGGGAGCTGTTTTTT
>TRBV30|NA|TRBJ1-1|NA
CAWGPQLGDTEAFF
TGTGCCTGGGGACCACAGCTAGGGGACACTGAAGCTTTCTTT
>TRBV19|NA|TRBJ1-2|TRBD1
CASSRQGIYGYTF
TGTGCCAGTAGTCGACAGGGAATTTATGGCTACACCTTC
>TRBV19|NA|TRBJ2-1|TRBD2
CASRGIAGVQVNEQFF
TGTGCCAGTAGAGGTATAGCGGGAGTTCAGGTGAATGAGCAGTTCTTC
>TRBV5-1|NA|TRBJ1-1|NA
CASSFAGRNTEAFF
TGCGCCAGCAGCTTCGCGGGGCGGAACACTGAAGCTTTCTTT
>TRBV19|NA|TRBJ1-5|TRBD1
CASSTTGTGGQPQHF
TGTGCCAGTAGTACAACCGGGACAGGGGGTCAGCCCCAGCATTTT
>TRBV3-1/TRBV3-2|NA|TRBJ1-2|TRBD1
CASTPTGDPNYGYTF
TGTGCCAGCACCCCGACAGGGGACCCTAACTATGGCTACACCTTC
>TRBV4-1|NA|TRBJ2-3|TRBD1
CASSHEDRAGTDTQYF
TGCGCCAGCAGCCATGAAGACAGGGCGGGCACAGATACGCAGTATTTT
>TRBV4-3|NA|TRBJ1-1|NA
CASSQDPRRTEAFF
TGCGCCAGCAGCCAAGACCCGAGGAGAACTGAAGCTTTCTTT
>TRBV6-1|NA|TRBJ2-1|TRBD2
CASSGLPIAGRKSHEQFF
TGTGCCAGCAGTGGACTCCCCATAGCGGGGCGGAAAAGCCATGAGCAGTTCTTC
>TRBV10-3|NA|TRBJ2-5|TRBD2
CAISESRLTSPQETQYF
TGTGCCATCAGTGAGTCGCGACTGACTAGCCCCCAAGAGACCCAGTACTTC
>TRBV5-5|once|TRBJ2-7|NA
CASSFPGSLYEQYF
TGTGCCAGCAGCTTTCCAGGGTCGCTCTACGAGCAGTACTTC
>TRBV24-1|NA|TRBJ1-5|NA
CATSDWASNQPQHF
TGTGCCACCAGTGATTGGGCTAGCAATCAGCCCCAGCATTTT
>TRBV3-1/TRBV3-2|NA|TRBJ2-1|TRBD2
CASSQASGSHLTEQFF
TGTGCCAGCAGCCAAGCTAGCGGGAGCCATCTCACTGAGCAGTTCTTC
>TRBV6-2/TRBV6-3|NA|TRBJ1-2|NA
CASSYSEQYGYTF
TGTGCCAGCAGTTACTCGGAACAGTATGGCTACACCTTC
>TRBV5-8|once|TRBJ2-1|NA
CASSLKGRYNEQFF
TGTGCCAGCAGCTTGAAGGGGAGGTACAATGAGCAGTTCTTC
>TRBV30|few|TRBJ2-7|TRBD2
CAASGGHEQYF
TGTGCCGCTTCGGGAGGGCACGAGCAGTACTTC
>TRBV5-1|NA|TRBJ2-5|NA
CASSSGRRLAGNQETQYF
TGCGCCAGCAGCTCCGGGAGAAGGCTTGCAGGTAACCAAGAGACCCAGTACTTC
>TRBV5-1|NA|TRBJ2-1|NA
CASSGGLYNEQFF
TGCGCCAGCAGCGGCGGACTGTACAATGAGCAGTTCTTC
>TRBV10-3|NA|TRBJ2-1|NA
CAISEGLSSYNEQFF
TGTGCCATCAGTGAAGGACTTTCCTCCTACAATGAGCAGTTCTTC
>TRBV6-6|NA|TRBJ2-1|TRBD1
CASSYFGQGDYNEQFF
TGTGCCAGCAGTTACTTCGGACAGGGGGACTACAATGAGCAGTTCTTC
>TRBV9|NA|TRBJ1-2|TRBD1
CASSVGQGYGYTF
TGTGCCAGCAGCGTAGGACAGGGCTATGGCTACACCTTC
>TRBV30|NA|TRBJ1-3|TRBD1
CAWSDGTVGNTIYF
TGTGCCTGGAGCGACGGGACAGTAGGAAACACCATATATTTT
>TRBV27|NA|TRBJ2-2|NA
CASSFGNTGELFF
TGTGCCAGCAGTTTCGGGAACACCGGGGAGCTGTTTTTT
>TRBV4-3|NA|TRBJ2-7|NA
CASSQLPGQNYEQYF
TGCGCCAGCAGCCAATTACCCGGACAGAACTACGAGCAGTACTTC
>TRBV5-1|NA|TRBJ1-2|TRBD1
CASSVNPGQGNGYTF
TGCGCCAGCAGCGTGAATCCGGGACAGGGGAATGGCTACACCTTC
>TRBV29-1|NA|TRBJ1-1|NA
CSGRQPMNTEAFF
TGCAGCGGTCGACAGCCTATGAACACTGAAGCTTTCTTT
>TRBV9|NA|TRBJ2-7|TRBD1
CASSGPGGWDEQYF
TGTGCCAGCAGCGGGCCAGGGGGATGGGACGAGCAGTACTTC